A single sample is the source of the 9 T cell receptor beta chains below, sequenced in a study of T cells expressing NK-cell markers. From the 5' RACE reads, TCRdb lists one entry per CDR3 protein and no DNA. The sample table includes about 410,000 distinct CDR3 sequences. The sequenced sample was blood T cells: a sorted CD56 or NKG2C T cell subset, CD4+ or CD8+ T cells, or bulk PBMC T cells (not recorded which). The source is a woman aged 45-65 years in good health.

The chain uses TRBV3-1 and TRBJ1-6; the D call from TCRdb, TRBD1, cannot be confirmed without DNA. The germline CDR1 and CDR2 sequences are LGHDT and YNNKEL (reference sequence). The length of the CDR3 is 15 residues. CDR3 sequence: CASVGSGSYNSPLHF.

This chain joins TRBV5-1 and TRBJ1-3. The germline V gene has CDR1 SGHRS and CDR2 YFSETQ. This CDR3 spans 17 amino acids. CDR3 sequence reads: CASSLIGMGSSGNTIYF. The whole variable domain, filled in from reference TRBV5-1 and TRBJ1-3, reads KAGVTQTPRYLIKTRGQQVTLSCSPISGHRSVSWYQQTPGQGLQFLFEYFSETQRNKGNFPGRFSGRQFSNSRSEMNVSTLELGDSALYLCASSLIGMGSSGNTIYFGEGSWLTVV.

The chain is built from TRBV15 and TRBJ2-5; TCRdb's assignment of TRBD2 cannot be checked, as there is no DNA. The CDR3 contains 15 residues. Germline lookup yields CDR1 LNHNV and CDR2 YYDKDF (reference sequence). The CDR3: CATSSGLARAETQYF.

This rearrangement joins TRBV20-1 to TRBJ2-3; TCRdb picks TRBD2, but there is no DNA to check that call. This CDR3 comprises 17 residues. Germline V gene sequence: CDR1 DFQATT, CDR2 SNEGSKA (reference sequence). CDR3 sequence: CSARETSGPSSTDTQYF.

This chain connects TRBV29-1 to TRBJ1-4; checking the TCRdb D call of TRBD1 is not possible without DNA. The germline V gene has CDR1 SQVTM and CDR2 ANQGSEA. The CDR3 runs to 15 residues. The CDR3 sequence: CSALSTRARQEKLFF.

The CDR3 region is CASRQQGSHGYTF. J is TRBJ1-2 and V is TRBV5-6; the TRBD1 assignment by TCRdb is unverifiable without DNA. Per germline, CDR1 SGHDT and CDR2 YYEEEE. The CDR3 is 13 residues long.

The gene calls are TRBV11-2 and TRBJ2-6; TCRdb's assignment of TRBD2 cannot be checked, as there is no DNA. This CDR3 spans 18 amino acids. Germline V gene sequence: CDR1 SGHAT, CDR2 FQNNGV. The CDR3 loop reads CASSSPGLRTSGANVLTF.

The chain is built from TRBV12-3 or TRBV12-4 and TRBJ1-1; there is no DNA to check the TCRdb D call of TRBD1. The CDR3 is 13 residues long. The CDR3 loop reads CASSLNREGGAFF.

The chain carries TRBV5-1 and TRBJ2-3; the D call of TRBD2 rests on TCRdb alone, since no DNA is present to check it. CDR1 SGHRS and CDR2 YFSETQ come from the germline V gene. This CDR3 has 15 residues. The CDR3 region is CASSLGSRIGHTQYF.